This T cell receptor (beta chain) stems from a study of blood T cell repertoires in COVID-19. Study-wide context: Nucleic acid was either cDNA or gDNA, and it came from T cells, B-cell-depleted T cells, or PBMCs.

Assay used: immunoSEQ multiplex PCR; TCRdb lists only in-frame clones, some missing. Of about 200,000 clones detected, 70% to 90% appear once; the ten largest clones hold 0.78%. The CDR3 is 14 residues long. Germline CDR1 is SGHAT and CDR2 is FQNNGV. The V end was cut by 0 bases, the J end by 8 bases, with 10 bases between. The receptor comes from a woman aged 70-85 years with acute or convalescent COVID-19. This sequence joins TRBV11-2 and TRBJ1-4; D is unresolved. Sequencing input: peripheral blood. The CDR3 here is CASSLDRRTEKLFF. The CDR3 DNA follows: TGTGCCAGCAGCTTAGACCGGAGAACCGAAAAACTGTTTTTT.